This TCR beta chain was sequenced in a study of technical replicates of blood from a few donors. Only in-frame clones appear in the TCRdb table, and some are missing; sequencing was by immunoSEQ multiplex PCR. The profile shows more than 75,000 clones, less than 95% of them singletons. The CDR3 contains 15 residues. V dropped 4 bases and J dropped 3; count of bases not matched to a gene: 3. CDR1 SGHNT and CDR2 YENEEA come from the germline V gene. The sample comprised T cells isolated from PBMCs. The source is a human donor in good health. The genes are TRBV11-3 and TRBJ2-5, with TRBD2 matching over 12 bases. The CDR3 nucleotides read TGTGCCAGCAGCTCCTGGACTAGCGGGGAAGAGACCCAGTACTTC. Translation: CASSSWTSGEETQYF.